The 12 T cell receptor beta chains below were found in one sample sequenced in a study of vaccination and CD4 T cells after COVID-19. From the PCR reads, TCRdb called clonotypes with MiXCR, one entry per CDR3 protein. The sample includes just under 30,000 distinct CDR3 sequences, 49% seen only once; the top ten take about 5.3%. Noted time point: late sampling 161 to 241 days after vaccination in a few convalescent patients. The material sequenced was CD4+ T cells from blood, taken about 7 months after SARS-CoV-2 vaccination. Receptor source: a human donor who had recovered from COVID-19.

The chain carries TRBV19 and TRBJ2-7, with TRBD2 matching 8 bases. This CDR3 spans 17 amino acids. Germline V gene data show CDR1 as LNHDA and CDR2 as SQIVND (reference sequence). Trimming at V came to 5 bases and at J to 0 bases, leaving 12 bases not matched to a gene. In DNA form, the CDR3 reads TGTGCCAGTAGTGGGGTTAGCGGGAAGGGTGACTCCTACGAGCAGTACTTC. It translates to CASSGVSGKGDSYEQYF.

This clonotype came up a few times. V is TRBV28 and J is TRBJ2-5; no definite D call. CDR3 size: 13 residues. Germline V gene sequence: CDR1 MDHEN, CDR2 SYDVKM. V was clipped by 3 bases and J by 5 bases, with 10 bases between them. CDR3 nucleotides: TGTGCCAGCAGTTTCCAGCTGGGGGAGACCCAGTACTTC. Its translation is CASSFQLGETQYF. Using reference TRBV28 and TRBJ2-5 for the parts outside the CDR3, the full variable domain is DVKVTQSSRYLVKRTGEKVFLECVQDMDHENMFWYRQDPGLGLRLIYFSYDVKMKEKGDIPEGYSVSREKKERFSLILESASTNQTSMYLCASSFQLGETQYFGPGTRLLVL.

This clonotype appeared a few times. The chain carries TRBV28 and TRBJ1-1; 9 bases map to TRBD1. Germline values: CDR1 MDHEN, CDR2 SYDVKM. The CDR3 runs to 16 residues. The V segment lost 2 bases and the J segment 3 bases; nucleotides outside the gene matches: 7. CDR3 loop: CASSLGGQGRDTEAFF. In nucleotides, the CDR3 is TGTGCCAGCAGTTTAGGGGGACAGGGTCGAGACACTGAAGCTTTCTTT.

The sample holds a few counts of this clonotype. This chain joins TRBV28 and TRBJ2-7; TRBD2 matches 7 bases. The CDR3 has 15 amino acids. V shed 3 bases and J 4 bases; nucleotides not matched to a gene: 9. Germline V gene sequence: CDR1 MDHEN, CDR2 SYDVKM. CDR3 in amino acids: CASSFSASGEYEQYF. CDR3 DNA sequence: TGTGCCAGCAGTTTTTCGGCTAGCGGAGAGTACGAGCAGTACTTC.

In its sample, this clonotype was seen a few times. The CDR3 sequence is CASSFLGQGDGYTF. In DNA form, the CDR3 reads TGTGCCAGCAGCTTCCTCGGACAGGGCGATGGCTACACCTTC. The genes are TRBV7-3 and TRBJ1-2, with 8 bases fitting TRBD1. This CDR3 has 14 residues. Per the germline V gene, CDR1 is SGHTA and CDR2 is FQGTGA. The J segment lost 6 bases and the V segment lost 3 bases, leaving 6 bases of the junction unmatched. The whole variable domain, remainder taken from reference TRBV7-3 and TRBJ1-2, is GAGVSQTPSNKVTEKGKYVELRCDPISGHTALYWYRQSLGQGPEFLIYFQGTGAADDSGLPNDRFFAVRPEGSVSTLKIQRTERGDSAVYLCASSFLGQGDGYTFGSGTRLTVV.

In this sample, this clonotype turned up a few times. CDR3: CASSVGQGASPLHF. The CDR3 DNA reads TGTGCCAGCAGCGTAGGACAGGGGGCCTCACCCCTCCACTTT. V and J are TRBV7-3 and TRBJ1-6; 11 nucleotides line up with TRBD1. The CDR3 extends over 14 amino acids. With V trimmed by 5 bases and J by 10 bases, 4 bases remained unmatched. CDR1 is SGHTA and CDR2 is FQGTGA in the germline V gene.

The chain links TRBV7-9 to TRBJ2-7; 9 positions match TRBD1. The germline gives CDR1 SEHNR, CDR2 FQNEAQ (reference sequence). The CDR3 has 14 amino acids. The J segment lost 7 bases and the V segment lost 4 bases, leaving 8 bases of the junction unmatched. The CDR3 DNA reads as TGTGCCAGCAGCTCCGGGACAGGGTCGTGGGAGCAGTACTTC. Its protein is CASSSGTGSWEQYF.

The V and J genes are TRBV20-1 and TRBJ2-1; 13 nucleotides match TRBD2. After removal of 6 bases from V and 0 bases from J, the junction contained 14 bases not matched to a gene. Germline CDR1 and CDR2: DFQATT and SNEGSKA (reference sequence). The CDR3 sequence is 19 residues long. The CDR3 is CSARTSGSHSPSSYNEQFF. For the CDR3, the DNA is TGCAGTGCACGGACTAGCGGGAGTCATTCCCCCAGCTCCTACAATGAGCAGTTCTTC.

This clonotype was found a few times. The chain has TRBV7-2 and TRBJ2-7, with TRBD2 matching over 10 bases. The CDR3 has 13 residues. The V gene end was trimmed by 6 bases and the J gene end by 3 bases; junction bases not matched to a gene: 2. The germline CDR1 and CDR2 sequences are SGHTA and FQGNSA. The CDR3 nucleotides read TGTGCCAGCAGATCTAGCGGGGGCTACGAGCAGTACTTC. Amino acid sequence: CASRSSGGYEQYF. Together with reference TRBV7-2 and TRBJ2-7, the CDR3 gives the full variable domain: GAGVSQSPSNKVTEKGKDVELRCDPISGHTALYWYRQSLGQGLEFLIYFQGNSAPDKSGLPSDRFSAERTGGSVSTLTIQRTQQEDSAVYLCASRSSGGYEQYFGPGTRLTVT.

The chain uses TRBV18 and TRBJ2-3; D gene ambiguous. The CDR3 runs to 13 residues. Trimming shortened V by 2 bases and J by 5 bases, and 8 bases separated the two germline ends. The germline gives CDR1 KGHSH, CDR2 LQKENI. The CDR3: CASSPMVLDTQYF. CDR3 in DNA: TGTGCCAGCTCACCAATGGTCTTAGATACGCAGTATTTT. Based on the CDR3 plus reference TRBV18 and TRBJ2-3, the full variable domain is NAGVMQNPRHLVRRRGQEARLRCSPMKGHSHVYWYRQLPEEGLKFMVYLQKENIIDESGMPKERFSAEFPKEGPSILRIQQVVRGDSAAYFCASSPMVLDTQYFGPGTRLTVL.

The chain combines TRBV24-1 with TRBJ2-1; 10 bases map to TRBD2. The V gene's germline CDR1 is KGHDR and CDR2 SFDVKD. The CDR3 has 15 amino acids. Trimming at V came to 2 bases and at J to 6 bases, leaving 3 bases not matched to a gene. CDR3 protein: CATSDSSGSFNEQFF. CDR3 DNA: TGTGCCACCAGTGATTCTAGCGGGAGCTTCAATGAGCAGTTCTTC.

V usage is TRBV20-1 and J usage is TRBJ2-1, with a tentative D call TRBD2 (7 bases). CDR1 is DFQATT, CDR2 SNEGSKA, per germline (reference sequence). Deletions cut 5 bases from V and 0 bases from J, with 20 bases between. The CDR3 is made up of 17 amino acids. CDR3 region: CSAFGGGGGSSYNEQFF. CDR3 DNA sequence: TGCAGTGCTTTCGGGGGAGGCGGGGGCAGCTCCTACAATGAGCAGTTCTTC.